The 8 T cell receptor beta chains reported below all come from one sample, sequenced in a study of cytomegalovirus exposure and HLA in healthy donors. The PCR made use of 60 Vbeta and 13 Jbeta primers. The data were produced by immunoSEQ multiplex PCR, yet TCRdb's version contains in-frame clones alone and is incomplete. The sample shows more than 110,000 clones, 65% to 80% of them seen only once. Sample: PBMCs. The source is a woman between 25 and 40 years old in good health and CMV-seronegative.

The chain couples TRBV19 to TRBJ1-5; D is unclear. Germline V gene lookup returns CDR1 LNHDA and CDR2 SQIVND (reference sequence). The CDR3 runs 15 residues. Trimming took off 6 bases at V and 5 bases at J, with 17 bases between the two ends. CDR3 loop: CASRLIAERHQPQHF. CDR3 bases: TGTGCCAGTAGATTGATAGCCGAGAGGCATCAGCCCCAGCATTTT.

This chain links TRBV6-5 with TRBJ1-5; maybe TRBD1 (5 bases). The germline CDR1 and CDR2 sequences are MNHEY and SVGAGI. Trimming cost V 4 bases and J 2 bases, with 12 bases left between them. CDR3 size: 15 residues. CDR3 sequence (DNA): TGTGCCAGCAGTTCCGGGGGGAGTGGCAATCAGCCCCAGCATTTT. Its translation is CASSSGGSGNQPQHF.

To note about this clone: A junction boundary mismatches the germline segment, possibly from a read error. J is TRBJ2-7 and V is TRBV23-1, with D unresolved. TRBV23-1 is an ORF for which the function is uncertain. The CDR3 is 16 amino acids. The CDR3 DNA reads as TGCGCCAGCAGTCAATCTTTTCCAGGCAACTCCTTCGAGCAGTACTTC. This codes for CASSQSFPGNSFEQYF.

The chain links TRBV2 to TRBJ2-7, with TRBD1 matching 9 bases. J was trimmed by 2 bases and V by 6 bases; bases with no gene match: 8. This CDR3 has 15 amino acids. Germline assignment: CDR1 SNHLY and CDR2 FYNNEI. The CDR3 reads CASSHDRGRAYEQYF. For the CDR3, the DNA is TGTGCCAGCAGCCATGACAGGGGGAGGGCCTACGAGCAGTACTTC. Variable domain in full (rest from reference TRBV2 and TRBJ2-7): EPEVTQTPSHQVTQMGQEVILRCVPISNHLYFYWYRQILGQKVEFLVSFYNNEISEKSEIFDDQFSVERPDGSNFTLKIRSTKLEDSAMYFCASSHDRGRAYEQYFGPGTRLTVT.

The chain has TRBV27 and TRBJ2-7, with 9 bases identical to TRBD1. The CDR3 spans 15 residues. From germline, CDR1 is MNHEY and CDR2 SMNVEV (reference sequence). V trimming: 5 bases; J trimming: 3 bases; junction bases outside the gene matches: 8. Written as DNA, the CDR3 is TGTGCCAGCAGTAGGGACAGGGTCGCCCACTACGAGCAGTACTTC. As protein: CASSRDRVAHYEQYF.

The CDR3 protein is CASSMDREGGRYGYTF. CDR3 nucleotides: TGTGCCAGTAGTATGGACCGGGAAGGGGGCAGGTATGGCTACACCTTC. This chain uses TRBV19 with TRBJ1-2; TRBD1 matches at 7 bases. CDR1 and CDR2 from the germline V gene are LNHDA and SQIVND (reference sequence). V trimming: 3 bases; J trimming: 5 bases; junction bases outside the gene matches: 12. This CDR3 has 16 residues. The whole variable domain, remainder taken from reference TRBV19 and TRBJ1-2, is DGGITQSPKYLFRKEGQNVTLSCEQNLNHDAMYWYRQDPGQGLRLIYYSQIVNDFQKGDIAEGYSVSREKKESFPLTVTSAQKNPTAFYLCASSMDREGGRYGYTFGSGTRLTVV.

This rearrangement joins TRBV7-9 to TRBJ1-1, with 7 bases matching TRBD1. V trimming: 5 bases; J trimming: 0 bases; junction bases outside the gene matches: 6. The V gene's germline CDR1 is SEHNR and CDR2 FQNEAQ (reference sequence). The CDR3 sequence is 15 residues long. CDR3 DNA sequence: TGTGCCAGCAGCCCCCCCGGGACAGTGAACACTGAAGCTTTCTTT. It encodes CASSPPGTVNTEAFF.

The table lists this clone with many counts. The gene calls are TRBV29-1 and TRBJ1-1; D is uncertain. With 4 bases removed from V and 5 bases from J, the gap between germline ends came to 17 bases. This CDR3 comprises 14 residues. Germline-derived CDR1 and CDR2 are SQVTM and ANQGSEA. In DNA form, the CDR3 reads TGCAGCGTTGGAGCCCCCCAGGATGGGACTGAAGCTTTCTTT. Protein sequence: CSVGAPQDGTEAFF.